A single sample is the source of the 30 T cell receptor beta chains below, sequenced in a study of cytomegalovirus exposure and HLA in healthy donors. This PCR relied on a set of 60 Vbeta primers and 13 Jbeta primers. The data were produced by immunoSEQ multiplex PCR, yet TCRdb's version contains in-frame clones alone and is incomplete. The data show about 160,000 clones, approximately 80% seen once. The specimen sequenced was PBMCs. All receptors come from a man aged 18 to 29 in good health and CMV-seropositive.

In the case of this clone: This same CDR3 is encoded by further DNA sequences in the sample. J is TRBJ2-7 and V is TRBV6-5, with a possible D match to TRBD2 (7 bases). Trimming stripped 0 bases from V and 3 bases from J, with 12 bases between. The CDR3 spans 15 residues. Germline CDR1 is MNHEY and CDR2 is SVGAGI. This chain's CDR3 is CASSYSIRGGYEQYF. CDR3 DNA sequence: TGTGCCAGCAGTTACTCGATTAGGGGGGGCTACGAGCAGTACTTC.

The V call is TRBV5-5, the J call TRBJ2-2, with 11 bases lining up with TRBD2. Germline V gene sequence: CDR1 SGHKS, CDR2 YYEKEE (reference sequence). This CDR3 contains 16 residues. Germline trimming cut 3 bases from V and 2 bases from J; bases unmatched to any gene: 3. CDR3 sequence reads: CASSWTSGFNTGELFF. The CDR3 DNA reads as TGTGCCAGCAGCTGGACTAGCGGGTTTAACACCGGGGAGCTGTTTTTT.

The rearrangement uses TRBV10-2 and TRBJ1-1; D is uncertain. The CDR3 totals 15 residues. The germline V and J ends were trimmed by 0 bases and 3 bases, with 11 bases remaining between them. Per the germline V gene, CDR1 is WSHSY and CDR2 is SAAADI. The DNA of the CDR3 is TGCGCCAGCAGTGAGTCACTTTTCGAGTACACTGAAGCTTTCTTT. Encoded protein: CASSESLFEYTEAFF.

The chain employs TRBV7-2 and TRBJ2-7; 7 bases match TRBD2. Germline trimming cut 1 base from V and 2 bases from J; bases unmatched to any gene: 14. The CDR3 loop spans 18 amino acids. In germline, CDR1 is SGHTA, CDR2 FQGNSA. CDR3 residues: CASSLVLGRGTTPYEQYF. CDR3 DNA: TGTGCCAGCAGCTTAGTCCTAGGGCGGGGGACCACCCCCTACGAGCAGTACTTC.

This clone came up a few times. The V call is TRBV7-2, the J call TRBJ2-3; TRBD1 is a possible D gene (10 bases). V was shortened by 6 bases and J by 0 bases, with 19 bases between the two germline ends. The CDR3 spans 17 residues. Germline values: CDR1 SGHTA, CDR2 FQGNSA. In nucleotides, the CDR3 is TGTGCCAGCAGACGAGCGGGGGGACAGGGGAGCACAGATACGCAGTATTTT. Protein sequence: CASRRAGGQGSTDTQYF.

The rearrangement uses TRBV9 and TRBJ1-1; D gene unclear. Trimming took off 0 bases at V and 6 bases at J, with 9 bases between the two ends. CDR1 and CDR2 (germline): SGDLS, YYNGEE. This CDR3 contains 13 residues. The CDR3: CASSVGGLAEAFF. The CDR3 DNA reads as TGTGCCAGCAGCGTAGGAGGACTGGCTGAAGCTTTCTTT. The full variable domain, completed using reference TRBV9 and TRBJ1-1, is DSGVTQTPKHLITATGQRVTLRCSPRSGDLSVYWYQQSLDQGLQFLIQYYNGEERAKGNILERFSAQQFPDLHSELNLSSLELGDSALYFCASSVGGLAEAFFGQGTRLTVV.

The sample holds one count of this clone. The rearrangement uses TRBV6-1 and TRBJ1-5; TRBD1 is a possible D gene (6 bases). With 7 bases removed from V and 2 bases from J, the gap between germline ends came to 15 bases. The CDR3 is 15 residues long. Germline V gives CDR1 MNHNS, CDR2 SASEGT. In DNA, the CDR3 is TGTGCCAGCAAACGCGCGGGGGCAGGCAATCAGCCCCAGCATTTT. Protein product: CASKRAGAGNQPQHF.

The gene calls are TRBV5-4 and TRBJ2-2; the D gene is possibly TRBD1 (6 bases). V was trimmed by 3 bases and J by 0 bases, leaving 9 bases between them. The germline gives CDR1 SGHNT, CDR2 YYREEE (reference sequence). The CDR3 is 15 amino acids. The CDR3 here is CASSYRTANTGELFF. In nucleotides, the CDR3 is TGTGCCAGCAGCTATCGGACAGCGAACACCGGGGAGCTGTTTTTT.

V and J are TRBV6-5 and TRBJ1-2, with 9 bases aligning to TRBD1. The CDR3 length is 14 residues. V dropped 4 bases and J dropped 8; count of bases not matched to a gene: 8. CDR1 is MNHEY and CDR2 is SVGAGI in the germline V gene. CDR3: CASSSGTGIFGYTF. The CDR3 coding sequence is TGTGCCAGCAGTTCCGGGACAGGGATTTTCGGCTACACCTTC.

The rearrangement links TRBV4-3 to TRBJ2-3; 11 nucleotides align to TRBD2. CDR1 is LGHNA and CDR2 is YSLEER in the germline V gene. Trimming at V came to 1 base and at J to 4 bases, leaving 7 bases not matched to a gene. There are 17 residues in the CDR3. This CDR3 is CASSQGLTSGAPDTQYF. The CDR3 nucleotides are TGCGCCAGCAGCCAAGGCTTGACTAGCGGGGCCCCAGATACGCAGTATTTT.

The rearrangement uses TRBV27 and TRBJ2-7, with TRBD1 matching over 7 bases. Germline trimming cut 5 bases from V and 1 base from J; bases unmatched to any gene: 8. CDR1 and CDR2 from the germline V gene are MNHEY and SMNVEV (reference sequence). This CDR3 contains 15 residues. The CDR3 region is CASSPRVGQSYEQYF. The CDR3, as DNA: TGTGCCAGCAGTCCCCGTGTGGGACAGTCCTACGAGCAGTACTTC.

The rearrangement links TRBV4-2 to TRBJ1-2, with D possibly TRBD1 on 5 matching bases. Trimming stripped 0 bases from V and 4 bases from J, with 12 bases between. CDR1 is LGHNA, CDR2 YNFKEQ, per germline. This CDR3 comprises 15 residues. CDR3 sequence: CASSQDLEGIYGYTF. CDR3 sequence (DNA): TGTGCCAGCAGCCAAGATCTGGAGGGGATCTATGGCTACACCTTC.

The chain is built from TRBV6-6 and TRBJ2-5; D gene uncertain. V was shortened by 2 bases and J by 1 base, with 8 bases between the two germline ends. This CDR3 has 14 residues. Germline V CDR1 and CDR2: MNHNY, SVGAGI (reference sequence). CDR3 in amino acids: CASSYRVSQETQYF. The CDR3 nucleotides read TGTGCCAGCAGTTACCGGGTGTCCCAAGAGACCCAGTACTTC.

The J gene is TRBJ2-2, the V gene TRBV11-3; D is possibly TRBD1 (5 bases). This CDR3 has 13 residues. V was trimmed by 3 bases and J by 5 bases, leaving 7 bases between them. Germline CDR1 and CDR2: SGHNT and YENEEA. In nucleotides, the CDR3 is TGTGCCAGCAGCTTTGCAGGGACCGGGGAGCTGTTTTTT. Translated: CASSFAGTGELFF.

This clone has a single count. The chain couples TRBV13 to TRBJ1-2; TRBD1 might be the D (6 bases). CDR3 length: 13 residues. Trimming pared 1 base from V and 6 bases from J, leaving 9 bases between. Germline-derived CDR1 and CDR2 are PRHDT and FYEKMQ (reference sequence). The CDR3 nucleotides are TGTGCCAGCAGCTTAGACAGGGTTGATGGCTACACCTTC. This codes for CASSLDRVDGYTF.

V is TRBV30 and J is TRBJ2-4, with a possible D match to TRBD1 (6 bases). CDR3 length equals 15 residues. Per the germline V gene, CDR1 is GTSNPN and CDR2 is SVGIG (reference sequence). Trimming took off 1 base at V and 2 bases at J, with 12 bases between the two ends. The chain's CDR3 is CAWSGLGGTKNIQYF. The CDR3 DNA sequence: TGTGCCTGGAGTGGCCTAGGGGGTACCAAAAACATTCAGTACTTC.

The rearrangement joins TRBV5-4 to TRBJ2-1; 7 positions match TRBD2. Germline loops: CDR1 SGHNT, CDR2 YYREEE (reference sequence). The CDR3 consists of 15 residues. The J segment lost 6 bases and the V segment lost 0 bases, leaving 6 bases of the junction unmatched. The DNA of the CDR3 is TGTGCCAGCAGCTTGGCGGGGGGAGGTGGCAATGAGCAGTTCTTC. Translated: CASSLAGGGGNEQFF.

The chain carries TRBV18 and TRBJ1-1, with 9 bases lining up with TRBD1. CDR1 is KGHSH and CDR2 is LQKENI in the germline V gene. The CDR3 has 16 residues. The junction had 9 bases not matched to a gene; V was cut back by 3 bases and J by 4 bases. The CDR3 spells CASSPSPTGGITEAFF. CDR3 nucleotides: TGTGCCAGCTCACCTTCACCCACAGGGGGCATCACTGAAGCTTTCTTT. Full variable domain (rest looked up from reference TRBV18 and TRBJ1-1): NAGVMQNPRHLVRRRGQEARLRCSPMKGHSHVYWYRQLPEEGLKFMVYLQKENIIDESGMPKERFSAEFPKEGPSILRIQQVVRGDSAAYFCASSPSPTGGITEAFFGQGTRLTVV.

Here the CDR3 reads CASSFGPLAGNEQFF. CDR3 nucleotides: TGCGCCAGCAGCTTCGGACCCCTCGCGGGGAATGAGCAGTTCTTC. The chain carries TRBV5-1 and TRBJ2-1, with D maybe TRBD2 (6 bases). The CDR3 extends over 15 amino acids. The germline V gene has CDR1 SGHRS and CDR2 YFSETQ. Trimming took off 2 bases at V and 7 bases at J, with 16 bases between the two ends.

V gene TRBV27 combines with J gene TRBJ1-2, with TRBD1 identical over 8 bases. Per germline, CDR1 MNHEY and CDR2 SMNVEV (reference sequence). With V trimmed by 5 bases and J by 8 bases, 7 bases remained unmatched. The CDR3 sequence is 13 residues long. The CDR3 region is CASSPGQGAGYTF. CDR3 sequence (DNA): TGTGCCAGCAGTCCTGGACAGGGTGCCGGCTACACCTTC.

This chain connects TRBV5-5 to TRBJ1-1; tentative D call: TRBD1 (6 bases). Germline V gives CDR1 SGHKS, CDR2 YYEKEE (reference sequence). There are 14 residues in the CDR3. V gave up 6 bases and J gave up 0 bases, with 12 bases separating them. The CDR3 loop reads CASIIGQMNTEAFF. The CDR3 DNA reads as TGTGCCAGCATAATAGGACAGATGAACACTGAAGCTTTCTTT.

The chain carries TRBV4-2 and TRBJ2-5, with 8 bases lining up with TRBD2. Germline-derived CDR1 and CDR2 are LGHNA and YNFKEQ. V was clipped by 1 base and J by 5 bases; unmatched bases: 12. This CDR3 is built from 17 residues. The CDR3 sequence is CASSQGDGGALLETQYF. In DNA form, the CDR3 reads TGTGCCAGCAGCCAAGGTGACGGGGGGGCCCTATTGGAGACCCAGTACTTC.

This clone was seen a handful of times. The chain carries TRBV9 and TRBJ1-4, with TRBD1 matching over 10 bases. The CDR3 has 15 amino acids. CDR1 and CDR2 from the germline V gene are SGDLS and YYNGEE. The ends lost 4 bases at V and 8 bases at J; junction bases unmatched: 8. Here the CDR3 DNA reads TGTGCCAGCAGCCCACCGACAGGGGGCACGGAAAAACTGTTTTTT. Translating gives CASSPPTGGTEKLFF.

The chain joins TRBV19 to TRBJ2-1, with D tentatively TRBD1 (5 bases). V gave up 11 bases and J gave up 8 bases, with 22 bases separating them. The CDR3 is 14 amino acids. Germline assignment: CDR1 LNHDA and CDR2 SQIVND (reference sequence). CDR3 region: CAVDEGDLGDEQFF. CDR3 DNA: TGTGCCGTCGACGAAGGGGATTTAGGGGATGAGCAGTTCTTC.

In regard to this clone: This specimen includes other DNA sequences encoding the same CDR3. The chain joins TRBV30 to TRBJ1-2; D not certain. The CDR3 length is 13 residues. V was pared by 0 bases and J by 3 bases, with 8 bases between. In germline, CDR1 is GTSNPN, CDR2 SVGIG (reference sequence). This chain's CDR3 is CAWSVSRDYGYTF. CDR3 DNA sequence: TGTGCCTGGAGTGTATCCCGGGACTATGGCTACACCTTC.

This clone was picked up one time. The V call is TRBV7-9, the J call TRBJ1-1; 10 nucleotides align to TRBD1. This CDR3 contains 16 residues. Germline loops: CDR1 SEHNR, CDR2 FQNEAQ (reference sequence). V lost 4 bases to trimming and J lost 2 bases; unmatched junction nucleotides: 7. The CDR3: CASSSRTGGRNTEAFF. CDR3 in DNA: TGTGCCAGCAGCTCCCGGACAGGGGGGCGCAACACTGAAGCTTTCTTT.

The rearrangement links TRBV4-3 to TRBJ2-2; unclear D gene. This CDR3 spans 15 amino acids. The V end was cut by 3 bases, the J end by 4 bases, with 12 bases between. Germline-derived CDR1 and CDR2 are LGHNA and YSLEER. In DNA form, the CDR3 reads TGCGCCAGCAGCCAGGCGGCCCCTGGCACCGGGGAGCTGTTTTTT. It codes for CASSQAAPGTGELFF.

Ten or more counts support this clone. The genes are TRBV5-5 and TRBJ2-6; maybe TRBD1 (5 bases). V was pared by 8 bases and J by 0 bases, with 12 bases between. There are 15 residues in the CDR3. Germline V gene sequence: CDR1 SGHKS, CDR2 YYEKEE (reference sequence). In DNA form, the CDR3 reads TGTGCCAGTCGCCGTGGGGCCTCTGGGGCCAACGTCCTGACTTTC. Its protein product is CASRRGASGANVLTF.

The rearrangement joins TRBV7-9 to TRBJ1-2, with D unresolved. Germline loops: CDR1 SEHNR, CDR2 FQNEAQ (reference sequence). This CDR3 has 17 residues. The ends were cut back, 5 bases at V and 4 bases at J, with 23 bases in the middle. CDR3 nucleotide sequence: TGTGCCAGCAGCATCGGGATCAGTAGTGTAGGGAGCTATGGCTACACCTTC. Its protein is CASSIGISSVGSYGYTF.

This clone has a single count. The chain joins TRBV27 to TRBJ1-4, with a possible D match to TRBD1 (6 bases). The V and J ends lost 6 bases and 8 bases respectively, with 7 bases between them. This CDR3 region has 11 residues. The germline CDR1 and CDR2 sequences are MNHEY and SMNVEV (reference sequence). CDR3 coding DNA: TGTGCCAGCAGCGACAGGGAAAAACTGTTTTTT. Translated, it gives CASSDREKLFF.